What follows describes a single T cell receptor beta chain. Germline V lookup: CDR1 MNHEY, CDR2 SVGAGI. This CDR3 is 13 amino acids long. Trimming removed 3 bases at V and 1 base at J, with 7 bases between. Repertoires were generated with immunoSEQ multiplex PCR, while TCRdb's copy carries only in-frame clones and drops some. This sample has 500,000 to 750,000 clones; approximately 88% occur once, and the top ten carry about 0.01%. This sample was taken from a study of shared T cell receptors in the human thymus. These data were also reused for a study on human thymus T cells. This second study notes: Finnish infants who were healthy and having corrective surgery for congenital heart defects made up the donors. There appeared to be biased usage of V and J genes in thymic and blood repertoires.

This sequence joins TRBV6-5 and TRBJ2-7; D uncertain. The sample consisted of thymocytes. The receptor was isolated from a boy in the first two years of life with a congenital heart defect. CDR3 nucleotide sequence: TGTGCCAGCAGTTATACGACTTCCTACGAGCAGTACTTC. Amino acid sequence: CASSYTTSYEQYF.